This T cell receptor beta chain was recovered during a study of shared clonotypes between healthy human individuals. Turning to the study itself: Samples came from a couple of female and a few male donors aged 18 to 49.

On this clone itself: Its antigen is not known.

Study conclusions and caveats: The study sampled only blood, and tissue repertoires likely differ. Naive subsets tended to show greater estimated richness than memory subsets.

TCRdb keeps only in-frame clones here, not all; method: immunoSEQ multiplex PCR. The data show some 2.3 million clones, with more than 85% seen just once and approximately 0.4% held by the top ten. The CDR3 runs 15 residues. Trimming took off 3 bases at V and 5 bases at J, with 17 bases between the two ends. Germline CDR1 reads LNHDA; CDR2 reads SQIVND (reference sequence). Sequences were obtained from naive CD4+ T cells from PBMCs. The subset was: CD45RA+ positively selected. The origin of this receptor is a young man in good health. Some clones in this sample may be carry-over from other donors' samples. This chain uses TRBV19 with TRBJ2-7; D might be TRBD1 (6 bases). This chain's CDR3 is CASSIYQGKSDEQYF. As DNA, the CDR3 is TGTGCCAGTAGTATCTACCAGGGGAAATCCGACGAGCAGTACTTC.